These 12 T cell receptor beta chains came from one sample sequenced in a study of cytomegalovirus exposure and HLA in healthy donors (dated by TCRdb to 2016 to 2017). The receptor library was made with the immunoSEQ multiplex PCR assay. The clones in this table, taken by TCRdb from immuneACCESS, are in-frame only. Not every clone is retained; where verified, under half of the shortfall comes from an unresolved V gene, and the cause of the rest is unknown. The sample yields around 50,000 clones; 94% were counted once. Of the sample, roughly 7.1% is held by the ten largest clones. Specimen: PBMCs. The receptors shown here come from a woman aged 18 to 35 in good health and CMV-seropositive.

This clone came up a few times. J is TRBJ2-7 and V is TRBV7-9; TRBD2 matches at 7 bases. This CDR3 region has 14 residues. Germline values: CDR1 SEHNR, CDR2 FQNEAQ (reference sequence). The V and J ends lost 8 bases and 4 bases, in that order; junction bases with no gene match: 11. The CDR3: CASQGAGEGYEQYF. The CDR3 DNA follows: TGTGCCAGCCAAGGGGCGGGAGAAGGGTACGAGCAGTACTTC.

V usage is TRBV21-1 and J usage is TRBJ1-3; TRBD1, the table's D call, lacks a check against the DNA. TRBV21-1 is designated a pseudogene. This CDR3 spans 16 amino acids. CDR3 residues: CASPRDRGFSGNTIYF. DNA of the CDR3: TGTGCCAGTCCCCGGGACAGGGGATTCTCCGGAAACACCATATATTTT.

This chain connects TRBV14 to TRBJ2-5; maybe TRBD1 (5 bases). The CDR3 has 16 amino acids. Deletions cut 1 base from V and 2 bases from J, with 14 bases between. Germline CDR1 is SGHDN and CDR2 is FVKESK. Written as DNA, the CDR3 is TGTGCCAGCAGCCAAGTCAGTCGACAGAGGCAAGAGACCCAGTACTTC. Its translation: CASSQVSRQRQETQYF.

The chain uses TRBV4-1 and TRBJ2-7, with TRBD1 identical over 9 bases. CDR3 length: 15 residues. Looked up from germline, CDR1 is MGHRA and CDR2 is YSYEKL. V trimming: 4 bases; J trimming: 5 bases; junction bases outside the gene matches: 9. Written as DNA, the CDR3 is TGCGCCAGCAGCCCACCGACAGGGGGTACTAACGAGCAGTACTTC. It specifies CASSPPTGGTNEQYF.

CDR3 DNA: TGTGCCAGCAGTGAAAGGACTAGCGGGCTCTACGAGCAGTACTTC. Amino acid sequence: CASSERTSGLYEQYF. The chain couples TRBV2 to TRBJ2-7; 11 positions match TRBD2. This CDR3 has 15 amino acids. V was clipped by 2 bases and J by 3 bases; unmatched bases: 3. From germline, CDR1 is SNHLY and CDR2 FYNNEI.

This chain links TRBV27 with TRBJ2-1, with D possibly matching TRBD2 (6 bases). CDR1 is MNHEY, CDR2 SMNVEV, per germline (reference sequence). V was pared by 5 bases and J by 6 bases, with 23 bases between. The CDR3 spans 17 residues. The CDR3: CASSDLPQGLASNEQFF. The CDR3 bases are TGTGCCAGCAGTGACCTACCGCAGGGTCTAGCGTCCAATGAGCAGTTCTTC.

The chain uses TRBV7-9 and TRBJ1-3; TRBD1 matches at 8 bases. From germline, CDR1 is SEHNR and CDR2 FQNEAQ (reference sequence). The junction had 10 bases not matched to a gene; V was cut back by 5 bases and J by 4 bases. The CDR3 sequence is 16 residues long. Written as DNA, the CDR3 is TGTGCCAGCAGCGGGTCGGGACAGGAGATAGGAAACACCATATATTTT. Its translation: CASSGSGQEIGNTIYF.

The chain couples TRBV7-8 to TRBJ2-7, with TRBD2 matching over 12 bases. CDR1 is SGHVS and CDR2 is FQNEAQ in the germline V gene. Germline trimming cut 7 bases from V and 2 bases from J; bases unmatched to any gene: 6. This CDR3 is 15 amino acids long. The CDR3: CASTRTSGTPYEQYF. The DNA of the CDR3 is TGTGCCAGCACCAGGACTAGCGGGACACCCTACGAGCAGTACTTC.

CDR3 bases: TGTGCCAGCAGCGTTTTTCCTCGGGACAGGGGGCAGAATGAGCAGTTCTTC. Amino acid sequence: CASSVFPRDRGQNEQFF. V usage is TRBV7-9 and J usage is TRBJ2-1, with 12 positions matching TRBD1. After removal of 5 bases from V and 7 bases from J, the junction contained 12 bases not matched to a gene. The CDR3 extends over 17 amino acids. Germline-derived CDR1 and CDR2 are SEHNR and FQNEAQ (reference sequence).

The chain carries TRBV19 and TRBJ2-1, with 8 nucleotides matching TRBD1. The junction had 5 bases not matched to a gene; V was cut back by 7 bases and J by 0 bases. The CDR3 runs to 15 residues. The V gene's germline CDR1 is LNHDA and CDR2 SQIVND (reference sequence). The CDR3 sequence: CASTQTGGSYNEQFF. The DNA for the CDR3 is TGTGCCAGTACCCAAACAGGGGGCTCCTACAATGAGCAGTTCTTC.

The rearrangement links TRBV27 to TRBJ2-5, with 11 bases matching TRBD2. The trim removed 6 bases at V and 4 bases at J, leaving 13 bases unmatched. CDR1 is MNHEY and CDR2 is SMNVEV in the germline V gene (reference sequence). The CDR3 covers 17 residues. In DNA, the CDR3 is TGTGCCAGCAGCCCCCTTCTACTAGCGGGAGTTAGAGAGACCCAGTACTTC. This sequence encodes CASSPLLLAGVRETQYF.

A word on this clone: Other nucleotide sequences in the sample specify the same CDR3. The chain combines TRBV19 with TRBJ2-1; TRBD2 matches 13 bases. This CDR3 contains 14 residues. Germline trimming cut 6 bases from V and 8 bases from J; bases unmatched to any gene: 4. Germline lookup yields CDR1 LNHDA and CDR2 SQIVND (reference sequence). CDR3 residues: CASSRTSGSYEQFF. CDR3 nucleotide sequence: TGTGCCAGTAGCCGGACTAGCGGGAGCTATGAGCAGTTCTTC. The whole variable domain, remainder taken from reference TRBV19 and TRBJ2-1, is DGGITQSPKYLFRKEGQNVTLSCEQNLNHDAMYWYRQDPGQGLRLIYYSQIVNDFQKGDIAEGYSVSREKKESFPLTVTSAQKNPTAFYLCASSRTSGSYEQFFGPGTRLTVL.